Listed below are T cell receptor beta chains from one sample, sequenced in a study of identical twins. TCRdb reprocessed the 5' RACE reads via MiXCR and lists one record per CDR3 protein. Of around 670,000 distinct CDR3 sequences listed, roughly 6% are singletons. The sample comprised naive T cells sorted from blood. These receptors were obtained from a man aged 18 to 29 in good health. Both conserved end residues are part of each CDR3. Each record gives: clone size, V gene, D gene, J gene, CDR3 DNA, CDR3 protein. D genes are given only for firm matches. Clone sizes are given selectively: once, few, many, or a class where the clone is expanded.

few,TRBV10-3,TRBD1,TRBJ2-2,TGTGCCATCAGTGCGACAGGGAGAACCGGGGAGCTGTTTTTT,CAISATGRTGELFF
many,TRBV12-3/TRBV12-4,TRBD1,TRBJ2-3,TGTGCCAGCAGTTTAGCAGGGGGCGATACAGATACGCAGTATTTT,CASSLAGGDTDTQYF
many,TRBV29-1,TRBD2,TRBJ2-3,TGCAGCGTTCGGGAGACTAGCGGGAAAGATACGCAGTATTTT,CSVRETSGKDTQYF
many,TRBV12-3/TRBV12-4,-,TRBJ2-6,TGTGCCAGCAGTTTCGACTCTGGGGCCAACGTCCTGACTTTC,CASSFDSGANVLTF
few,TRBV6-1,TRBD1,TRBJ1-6,TGTGCCAGCAAGGAACAGGGGGCTTATAATTCACCCCTCCACTTT,CASKEQGAYNSPLHF
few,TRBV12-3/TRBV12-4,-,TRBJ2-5,TGTGCCAGCAGTTTAAGGCCTTTAGAGACCCAGTACTTC,CASSLRPLETQYF
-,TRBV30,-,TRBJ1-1,TGTGCCTGTTTAAGGACTGTTCCGTCTATGAACACTGAAGCTTTCTTT,CACLRTVPSMNTEAFF
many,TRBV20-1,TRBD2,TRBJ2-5,TGCAGTGCACCCGGACTAGCCGAACAAGAGACCCAGTACTTC,CSAPGLAEQETQYF
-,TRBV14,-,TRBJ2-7,TGTGCCAGCAGCCAGCAGGGGAACGGAAACGAGCAGTACTTC,CASSQQGNGNEQYF
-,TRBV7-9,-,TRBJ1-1,TGTGCCAGCAGCCCCCGGGACGGCGAAGCTTTCTTT,CASSPRDGEAFF
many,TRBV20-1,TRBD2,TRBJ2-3,TGCAGTGCTCAACCACTCGGGGGGGGAGATACGCAGTATTTT,CSAQPLGGGDTQYF
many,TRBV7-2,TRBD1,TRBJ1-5,TGTGCCAGCAGCAAAGAGGGGGCAAAGCAGCCCCAGCATTTT,CASSKEGAKQPQHF
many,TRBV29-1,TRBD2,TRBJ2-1,TGCAGCGCCCCGCGGGGGTCCGATGAGCAGTTCTTC,CSAPRGSDEQFF
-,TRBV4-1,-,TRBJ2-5,TGCGCCAGCAGCCAACCCGCAGGGCCACAAGAGACCCAGTACTTC,CASSQPAGPQETQYF
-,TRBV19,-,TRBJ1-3,TGTGCCAGTAGTATTGGCCGGGGAACTGGAAACACCATATATTTT,CASSIGRGTGNTIYF
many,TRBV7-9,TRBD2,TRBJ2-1,TGTGCCAGCAGCGCCGGGTCGACTAGCGGGAGTGTCTATGAGCAGTTCTTC,CASSAGSTSGSVYEQFF
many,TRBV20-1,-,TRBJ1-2,TGCAGTGCTAGAGATGCTGGGGGGAAGTCCTATGGCTACACCTTC,CSARDAGGKSYGYTF
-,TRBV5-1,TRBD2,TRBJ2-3,TGCGCCAGCAGCGGTCTTCTAGCGGGCGACGCAGATACGCAGTATTTT,CASSGLLAGDADTQYF
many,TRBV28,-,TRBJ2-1,TGTGCCAGCGGGAGGACTGAGCAGTTCTTC,CASGRTEQFF
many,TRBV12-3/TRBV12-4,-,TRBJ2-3,TGTGCCAGCAAGGGACTGACTTTCACAGATACGCAGTATTTT,CASKGLTFTDTQYF
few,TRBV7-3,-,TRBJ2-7,TGTGCCAGCAGCCAGCCAGACGGACCCATGGTGAAGCAGTACTTC,CASSQPDGPMVKQYF
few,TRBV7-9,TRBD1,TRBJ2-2,TGTGCCAGCAGCACCCGGGACAGAGACCCCCACACCGGGGAGCTGTTTTTT,CASSTRDRDPHTGELFF
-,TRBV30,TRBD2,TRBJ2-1,TGTGCCTGGACTAGCGGGAAGGGAGCTTCCTACAATGAGCAGTTCTTC,CAWTSGKGASYNEQFF
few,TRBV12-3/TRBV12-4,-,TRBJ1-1,TGTGCCAGCAGTCGGGACACCGTTAACACTGAAGCTTTCTTT,CASSRDTVNTEAFF
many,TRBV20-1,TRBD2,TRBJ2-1,TGCAGTGCGCGACTAGCGGACCCACATTACAATGAGCAGTTCTTC,CSARLADPHYNEQFF
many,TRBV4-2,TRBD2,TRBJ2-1,TGTGCCAGCAGCCAAGATCCTAGCGGGAATGAGCAGTTCTTC,CASSQDPSGNEQFF
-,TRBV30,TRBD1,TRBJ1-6,TGTGCCTGGAACAGGGGTAATTCACCCCTCCACTTT,CAWNRGNSPLHF
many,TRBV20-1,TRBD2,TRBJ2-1,TGCAGTGCTAGACGCGGGAGCGGACACAATGAGCAGTTCTTC,CSARRGSGHNEQFF
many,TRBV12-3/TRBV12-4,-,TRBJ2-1,TGTGCCAGCAGTTTAAGTACGAAGAACAATGAGCAGTTCTTC,CASSLSTKNNEQFF
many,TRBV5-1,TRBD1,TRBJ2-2,TGCGCCAGCAGCAGGGGACAGAGGAACACCGGGGAGCTGTTTTTT,CASSRGQRNTGELFF
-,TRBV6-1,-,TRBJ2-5,TGTGCCAGCAGCCCCCTCTACAGTGGCTTCGGGGAGACCCAGTACTTC,CASSPLYSGFGETQYF
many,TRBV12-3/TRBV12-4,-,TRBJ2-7,TGTGCCAGCAGTCGGACCTACGAGCAGTACTTC,CASSRTYEQYF
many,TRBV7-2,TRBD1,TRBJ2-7,TGTGCCAGCAGCTTGACAGGGCTGACGAAAGAGCAGTACTTC,CASSLTGLTKEQYF
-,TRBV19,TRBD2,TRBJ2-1,TGTGCCAGTAGTATCGGTTCTAGCGGGACAATGCACAATGAGCAGTTCTTC,CASSIGSSGTMHNEQFF
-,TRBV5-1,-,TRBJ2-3,TGCGCCAGCGGAGCCGGACGATCCACAGATACGCAGTATTTT,CASGAGRSTDTQYF
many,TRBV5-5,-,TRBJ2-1,TGTGCCAGCAGCTTGGCCAGGGTCCCGTACAATGAGCAGTTCTTC,CASSLARVPYNEQFF
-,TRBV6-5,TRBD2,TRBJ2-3,TGTGCCAGCAGTTACTCGACTAGCGGGAGAGCCGACACAGATACGCAGTATTTT,CASSYSTSGRADTDTQYF
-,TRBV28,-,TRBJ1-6,TGTGCCAGCAGTTTAGATGCCAGGGCTTCACCCCTCCACTTT,CASSLDARASPLHF
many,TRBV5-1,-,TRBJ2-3,TGCGCCAGCAGTCAGGGTTATCCAGATACGCAGTATTTT,CASSQGYPDTQYF
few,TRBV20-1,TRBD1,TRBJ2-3,TGCAGTGCTCGGACAGGGGGTTTCGGCACAGATACGCAGTATTTT,CSARTGGFGTDTQYF
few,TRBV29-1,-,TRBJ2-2,TGCAGCGTTGCGTTCCCGGCAGGACCCTACACCGGGGAGCTGTTTTTT,CSVAFPAGPYTGELFF
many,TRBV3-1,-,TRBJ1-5,TGTGCCAGCAGCACCAGAAGCCAGAATCAGCCCCAGCATTTT,CASSTRSQNQPQHF
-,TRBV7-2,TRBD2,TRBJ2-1,TGTGCCAGCAGCTTAACGGGAGGGAGTACCTATGAGCAGTTCTTC,CASSLTGGSTYEQFF
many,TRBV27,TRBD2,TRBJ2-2,TGTGCCAGCACGTCCGCGGGAGGCATCACCGGGGAGCTGTTTTTT,CASTSAGGITGELFF
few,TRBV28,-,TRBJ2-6,TGTGCCAGCAGTTCTATGGTGGGAGCTGGGGCCAACGTCCTGACTTTC,CASSSMVGAGANVLTF
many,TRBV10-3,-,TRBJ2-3,TGTGCCATCAGTGAGTTGGATACGCAGTATTTT,CAISELDTQYF
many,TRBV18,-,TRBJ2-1,TGTGCCAGCTCACCACCGGGACTTTCGAAATCCTACAATGAGCAGTTCTTC,CASSPPGLSKSYNEQFF
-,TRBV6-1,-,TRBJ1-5,TGTGCCACCCACCGGGCAGATTATAGCAATCAGCCCCAGCATTTT,CATHRADYSNQPQHF